Listed below are T cell receptor beta chains from one sample, sequenced in a study of CD8+ T cells in alopecia areata. Assay used: immunoSEQ multiplex PCR; TCRdb lists only in-frame clones, some missing. The table records under 300,000 clones, 65% to 70% of them present only once. Sequencing was performed on CD4+ T cells sorted from blood, taken at week 0. The receptors were gathered from a human donor with alopecia areata. Both conserved end residues are part of each CDR3.

j_call v_call cdr3_aa
TRBJ2-3 TRBV11-2 CASSLPSRGGGRDTQYF
TRBJ2-7 TRBV7-2 CASSRREGTYEQYF
TRBJ2-7 TRBV4-3 CASSQEWGQTYEQYF
TRBJ1-5 TRBV6-5 CASRRDGHSNQPQHF
TRBJ2-3 TRBV2 CASSERTDTQYF
TRBJ1-4 TRBV6-6 CASSSGFGEKLFF
TRBJ1-1 TRBV5-4 CASSPSPQNTEAFF
TRBJ1-1 TRBV4-1 CASSQDISARATEAFF
TRBJ1-1 TRBV7-9 CASSFNPGTEAFF
TRBJ2-7 TRBV4-3 CASSQRDGNSYEQYF
TRBJ2-1 TRBV7-2 CASSLSQGRVNEQFF
TRBJ2-7 TRBV6-5 CASSLGLGVYEQYF
TRBJ1-2 TRBV7-2 CASTRTGQGAYGYTF
TRBJ2-5 TRBV30 CAWSTVRETQYF
TRBJ1-1 TRBV29-1 CSVTGENTEAFF
TRBJ2-5 TRBV6-5 CASSYGQGETQYF
TRBJ1-1 TRBV27 CASSLKQGMNTEAFF
TRBJ1-6 TRBV2 CASSGDRVLSLHF
TRBJ2-7 TRBV30 CAGTGPGEQYF
TRBJ1-1 TRBV9 CASSPYRFSAEAFF
TRBJ2-3 TRBV5-1 CASSLVGPSTDTQYF
TRBJ2-5 TRBV30 CAWSVTARKETQYF
TRBJ1-2 TRBV5-1 CASSLANYGYTF
TRBJ1-6 TRBV15 CATKRGVDSPLHF
TRBJ1-1 TRBV29-1 CSVEGRTHIGAFF
TRBJ2-1 TRBV5-4 CASMGGVEPNEQFF
TRBJ2-7 TRBV29-1 CSVVGTEAYEQYF
TRBJ2-5 TRBV18 CASSPGPTGQETQYF
TRBJ1-1 TRBV30 CAWIEELGTEAFF
TRBJ2-3 TRBV30 CAWVNPGLPFRYF
TRBJ1-2 TRBV5-1 CASRPVGDLWGYTF
TRBJ2-1 TRBV30 CAWSGGGRYRSYNEQFF
TRBJ2-5 TRBV29-1 CSVDQGYETQYF
TRBJ1-2 TRBV6-5 CASSTTTVPDGYTF
TRBJ2-5 TRBV19 CASSPLGGETQYF
TRBJ2-5 TRBV7-2 CASSLDPIRQTQYF
TRBJ1-1 TRBV9 CASSRKGVGTEAFF
TRBJ2-7 TRBV25-1 CASSEGPVDLYEQYF
TRBJ2-1 TRBV10-3 CAISRLAGRSGEQFF
TRBJ1-2 TRBV29-1 CSVEDPNYGYTF
TRBJ2-2 TRBV7-9 CASSPGPSGELFF
TRBJ2-1 TRBV30 CAWSVRGDEQFF
TRBJ1-2 TRBV5-4 CASTLGQGDGYTF
TRBJ2-3 TRBV9 CASRRSGGSTDTQYF
TRBJ2-7 TRBV7-2 CASSRDFSYEQYF
TRBJ2-3 TRBV15 CATSRPRLAGGREDTQYF
TRBJ2-5 TRBV25-1 CASSDLGGAEETQYF
TRBJ1-1 TRBV30 CAWVRGTEAFF
TRBJ1-1 TRBV9 CASSVNGQRGTEAFF